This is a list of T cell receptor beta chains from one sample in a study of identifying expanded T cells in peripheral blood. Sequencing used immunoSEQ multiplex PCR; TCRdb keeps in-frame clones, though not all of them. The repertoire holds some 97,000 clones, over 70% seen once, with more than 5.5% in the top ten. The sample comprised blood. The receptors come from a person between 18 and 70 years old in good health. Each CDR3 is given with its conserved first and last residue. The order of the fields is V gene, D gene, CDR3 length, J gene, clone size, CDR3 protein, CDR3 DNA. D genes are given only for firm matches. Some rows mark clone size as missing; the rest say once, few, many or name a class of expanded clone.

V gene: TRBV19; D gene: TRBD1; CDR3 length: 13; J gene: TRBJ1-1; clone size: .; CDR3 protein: CASRGQGDTEAFF; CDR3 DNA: TGTGCCAGTAGAGGACAGGGTGACACTGAAGCTTTCTTT
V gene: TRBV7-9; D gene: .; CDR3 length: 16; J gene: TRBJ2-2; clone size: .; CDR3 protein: CASSLEPGGSDGELFF; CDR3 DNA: TGTGCCAGCAGCTTAGAACCAGGGGGGAGTGACGGGGAGCTGTTTTTT
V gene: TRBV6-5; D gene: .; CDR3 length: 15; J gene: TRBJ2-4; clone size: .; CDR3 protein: CASSPQGGAKNIQYF; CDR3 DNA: TGTGCCAGCAGTCCCCAGGGGGGTGCCAAAAACATTCAGTACTTC
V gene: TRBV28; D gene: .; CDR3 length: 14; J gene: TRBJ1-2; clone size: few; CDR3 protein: CASSFTKAGYGYTF; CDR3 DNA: TGTGCCAGCAGTTTTACGAAGGCTGGCTATGGCTACACCTTC
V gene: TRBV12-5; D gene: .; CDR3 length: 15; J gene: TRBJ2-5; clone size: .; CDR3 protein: CASGSGGAVQETQYF; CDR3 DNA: TGTGCTAGTGGTTCAGGCGGTGCTGTACAAGAGACCCAGTACTTC
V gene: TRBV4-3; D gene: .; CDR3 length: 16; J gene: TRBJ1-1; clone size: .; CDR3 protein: CASSQDPGRMYTEAFF; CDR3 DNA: TGCGCCAGCAGCCAAGATCCAGGCAGGATGTACACTGAAGCTTTCTTT
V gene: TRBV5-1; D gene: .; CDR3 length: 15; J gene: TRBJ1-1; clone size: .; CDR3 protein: CASSLSGGLNTEAFF; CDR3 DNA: TGCGCCAGCAGCTTGTCCGGCGGCTTGAACACTGAAGCTTTCTTT
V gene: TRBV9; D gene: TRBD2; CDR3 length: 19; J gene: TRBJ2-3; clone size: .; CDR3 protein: CASSPRTSGRVMGTDTQYF; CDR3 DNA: TGTGCCAGCAGCCCCCGCACTAGCGGGAGGGTGATGGGCACAGATACGCAGTATTTT
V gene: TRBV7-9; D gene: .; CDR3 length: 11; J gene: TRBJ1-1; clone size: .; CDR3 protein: CASSLRTEAFF; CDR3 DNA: TGTGCCAGCAGCTTACGCACTGAAGCTTTCTTT
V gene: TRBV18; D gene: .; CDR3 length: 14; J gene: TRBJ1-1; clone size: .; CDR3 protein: CASSPGTAGTEAFF; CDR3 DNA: TGTGCCAGCTCACCAGGGACCGCAGGCACTGAAGCTTTCTTT
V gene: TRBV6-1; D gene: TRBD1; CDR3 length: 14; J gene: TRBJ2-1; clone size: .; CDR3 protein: CASRRDRGYGEQFF; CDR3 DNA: TGTGCCAGCAGGAGGGACAGGGGGTACGGTGAGCAGTTCTTC
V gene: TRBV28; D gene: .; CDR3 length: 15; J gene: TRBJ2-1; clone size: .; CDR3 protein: CASSSGQSSYNEQFF; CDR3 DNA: TGTGCCAGCAGTTCAGGACAGAGCTCCTACAATGAGCAGTTCTTC
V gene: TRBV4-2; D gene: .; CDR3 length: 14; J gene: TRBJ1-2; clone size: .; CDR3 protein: CASSQERRDYGYTF; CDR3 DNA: TGTGCCAGCAGCCAAGAGCGGCGGGACTATGGCTACACCTTC
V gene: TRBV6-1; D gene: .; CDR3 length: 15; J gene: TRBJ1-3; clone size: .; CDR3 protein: CASRVGQGSGNTIYF; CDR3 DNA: TGTGCCAGCAGAGTGGGGCAGGGCTCTGGAAACACCATATATTTT
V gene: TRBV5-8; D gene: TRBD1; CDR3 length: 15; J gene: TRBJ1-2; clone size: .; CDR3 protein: CASSGRQGNNYGYTF; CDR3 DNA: TGTGCCAGCAGCGGCCGACAGGGGAATAACTATGGCTACACCTTC
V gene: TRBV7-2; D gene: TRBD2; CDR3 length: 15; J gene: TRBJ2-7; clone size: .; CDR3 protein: CASSASLAVGYEQYF; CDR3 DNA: TGTGCCAGCAGCGCCTCTCTAGCGGTGGGCTACGAGCAGTACTTC
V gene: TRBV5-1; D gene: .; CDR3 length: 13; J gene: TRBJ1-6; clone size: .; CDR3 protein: CASSLVGNSPLHF; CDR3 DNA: TGCGCCAGCAGCTTGGTCGGGAATTCACCCCTCCACTTT
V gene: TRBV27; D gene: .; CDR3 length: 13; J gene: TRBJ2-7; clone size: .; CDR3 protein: CASSVTERWEQYF; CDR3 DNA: TGTGCCAGCAGTGTAACCGAGCGCTGGGAGCAGTACTTC
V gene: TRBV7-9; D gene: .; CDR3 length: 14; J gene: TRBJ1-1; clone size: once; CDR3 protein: CASNRVTLNTEAFF; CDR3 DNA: TGTGCCAGCAATCGGGTTACCCTTAACACTGAAGCTTTCTTT
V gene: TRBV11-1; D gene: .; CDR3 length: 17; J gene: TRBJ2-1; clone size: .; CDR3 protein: CASSALLSGSLINEQFF; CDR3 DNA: TGTGCCAGCAGCGCACTCTTAAGTGGTTCTCTAATCAATGAGCAGTTCTTC
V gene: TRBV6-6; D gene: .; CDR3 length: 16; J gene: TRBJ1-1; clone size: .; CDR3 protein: CASTPGAGGFGGEAFF; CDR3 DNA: TGTGCCAGCACCCCTGGGGCAGGCGGCTTCGGTGGTGAAGCTTTCTTT
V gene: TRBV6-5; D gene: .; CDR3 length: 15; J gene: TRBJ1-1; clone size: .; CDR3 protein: CASSYRPGTNTEAFF; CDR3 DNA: TGTGCCAGCAGTTATCGCCCGGGGACGAACACTGAAGCTTTCTTT
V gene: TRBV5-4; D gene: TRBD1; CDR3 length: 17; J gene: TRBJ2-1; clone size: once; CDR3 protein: CASSLGPGQGPTNEQFF; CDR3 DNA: TGTGCCAGCAGCTTGGGTCCGGGACAGGGTCCCACCAATGAGCAGTTCTTC
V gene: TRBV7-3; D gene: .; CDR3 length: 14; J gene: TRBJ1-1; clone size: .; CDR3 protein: CASSLRGKGTEAFF; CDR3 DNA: TGTGCCAGCAGCTTACGAGGGAAAGGCACTGAAGCTTTCTTT
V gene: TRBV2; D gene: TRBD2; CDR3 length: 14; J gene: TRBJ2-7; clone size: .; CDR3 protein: CAILLADLSYEQYF; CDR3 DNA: TGTGCCATTCTGCTAGCGGACCTCTCCTACGAGCAGTACTTC
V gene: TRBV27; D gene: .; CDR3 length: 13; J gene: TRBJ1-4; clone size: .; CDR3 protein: CASSSYGWEKLFF; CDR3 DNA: TGTGCCAGCAGTTCGTACGGGTGGGAAAAACTGTTTTTT
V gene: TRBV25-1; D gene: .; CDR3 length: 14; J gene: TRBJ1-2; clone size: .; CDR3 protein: CASSESGTHYGYTF; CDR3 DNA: TGTGCCAGCAGTGAATCGGGGACCCACTATGGCTACACCTTC
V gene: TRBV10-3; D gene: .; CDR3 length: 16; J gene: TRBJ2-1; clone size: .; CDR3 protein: CAISELDGPPYNEQFF; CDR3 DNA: TGTGCCATCAGTGAACTTGACGGGCCCCCCTACAATGAGCAGTTCTTC
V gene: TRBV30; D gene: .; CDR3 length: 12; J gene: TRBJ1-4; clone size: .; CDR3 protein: CAWSQFNEKLFF; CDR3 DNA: TGTGCCTGGAGTCAGTTTAATGAAAAACTGTTTTTT
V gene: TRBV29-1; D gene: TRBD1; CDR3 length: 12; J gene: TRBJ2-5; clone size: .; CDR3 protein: CSANRGQETQYF; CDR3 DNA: TGCAGCGCCAACAGGGGGCAGGAGACCCAGTACTTC
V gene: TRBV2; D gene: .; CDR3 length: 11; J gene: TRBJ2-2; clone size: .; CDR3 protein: CASNLAGELFF; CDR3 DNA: TGTGCCAGCAATCTCGCCGGGGAGCTGTTTTTT
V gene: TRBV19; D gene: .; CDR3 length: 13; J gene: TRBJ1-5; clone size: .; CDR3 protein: CASSQASNQPQHF; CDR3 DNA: TGTGCCAGTAGCCAGGCTAGCAATCAGCCCCAGCATTTT
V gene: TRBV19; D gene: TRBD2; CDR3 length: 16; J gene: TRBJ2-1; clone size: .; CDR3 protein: CASSMVSGASYNEQFF; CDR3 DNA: TGTGCCAGTAGTATGGTAAGCGGGGCCTCCTACAATGAGCAGTTCTTC
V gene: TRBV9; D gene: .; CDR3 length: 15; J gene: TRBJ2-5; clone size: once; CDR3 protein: CASSVWGTREETQYF; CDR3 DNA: TGTGCCAGCAGCGTATGGGGGACCCGGGAAGAGACCCAGTACTTC
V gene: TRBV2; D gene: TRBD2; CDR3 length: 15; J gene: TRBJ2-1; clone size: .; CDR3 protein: CASSDSGGPYNEQFF; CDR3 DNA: TGTGCCAGCAGTGATAGCGGGGGGCCGTACAATGAGCAGTTCTTC
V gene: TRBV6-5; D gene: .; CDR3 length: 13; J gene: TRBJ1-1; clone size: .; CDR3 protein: CATWKFWNTEAFF; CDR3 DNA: TGTGCCACCTGGAAGTTTTGGAACACTGAAGCTTTCTTT
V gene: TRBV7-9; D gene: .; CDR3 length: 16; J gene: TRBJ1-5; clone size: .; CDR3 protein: CASSLGFGQSTQPQHF; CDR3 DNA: TGTGCCAGCAGCTTAGGATTTGGGCAGAGTACCCAGCCCCAGCATTTT
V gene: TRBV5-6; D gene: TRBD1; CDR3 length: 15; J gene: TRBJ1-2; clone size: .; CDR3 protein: CASSPPGTGYYGYTF; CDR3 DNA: TGTGCCAGCAGCCCCCCCGGGACAGGTTACTATGGCTACACCTTC
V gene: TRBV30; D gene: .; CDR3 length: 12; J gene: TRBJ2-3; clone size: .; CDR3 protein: CAWSVLGDTQYF; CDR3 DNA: TGTGCCTGGAGTGTACTTGGAGATACGCAGTATTTT
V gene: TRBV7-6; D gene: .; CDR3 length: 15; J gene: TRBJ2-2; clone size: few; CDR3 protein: CASSLKQSGTGELFF; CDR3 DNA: TGTGCCAGCAGCCTTAAGCAGTCGGGAACCGGGGAGCTGTTTTTT
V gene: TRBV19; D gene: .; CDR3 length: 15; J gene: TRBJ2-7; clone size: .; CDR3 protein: CASSSRGARGYEQYF; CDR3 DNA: TGTGCCAGTAGTTCCCGTGGGGCCCGGGGCTACGAGCAGTACTTC
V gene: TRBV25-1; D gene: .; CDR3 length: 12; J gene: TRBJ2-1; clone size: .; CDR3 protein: CASSESGNEQFF; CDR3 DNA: TGTGCCAGCAGTGAATCGGGGAATGAGCAGTTCTTC
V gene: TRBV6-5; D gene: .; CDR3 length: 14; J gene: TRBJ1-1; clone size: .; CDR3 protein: CASSYGLQNTEAFF; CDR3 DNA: TGTGCCAGCAGTTACGGTTTACAGAACACTGAAGCTTTCTTT
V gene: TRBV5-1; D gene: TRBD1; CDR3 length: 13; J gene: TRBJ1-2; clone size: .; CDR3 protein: CASSPTGDRGYTF; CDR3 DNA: TGCGCCAGCAGCCCGACAGGGGACCGCGGCTACACCTTC
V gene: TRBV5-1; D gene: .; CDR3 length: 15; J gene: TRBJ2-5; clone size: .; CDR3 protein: CASSYDTGSQETQYF; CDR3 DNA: TGCGCCAGCAGCTACGACACAGGTTCCCAAGAGACCCAGTACTTC
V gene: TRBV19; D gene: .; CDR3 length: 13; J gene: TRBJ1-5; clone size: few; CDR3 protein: CASSGGVNQPQHF; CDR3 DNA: TGTGCCAGTAGCGGGGGGGTCAATCAGCCCCAGCATTTT
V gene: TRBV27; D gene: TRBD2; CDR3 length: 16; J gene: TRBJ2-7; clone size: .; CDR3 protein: CASSFPGASGAYEQYF; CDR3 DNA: TGTGCCAGCAGTTTCCCCGGGGCTAGCGGCGCCTACGAGCAGTACTTC
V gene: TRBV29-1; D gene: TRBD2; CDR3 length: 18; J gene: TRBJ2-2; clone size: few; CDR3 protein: CSVQGLAGVPANTGELFF; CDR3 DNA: TGCAGCGTCCAAGGACTAGCGGGAGTCCCCGCGAACACCGGGGAGCTGTTTTTT
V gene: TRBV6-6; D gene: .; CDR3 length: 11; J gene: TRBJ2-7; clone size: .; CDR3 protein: CASTDSRGQYF; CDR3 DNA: TGTGCCAGCACCGACTCCCGGGGGCAGTACTTC
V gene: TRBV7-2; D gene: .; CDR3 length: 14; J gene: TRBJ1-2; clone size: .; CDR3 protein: CASSLGQNNYGYTF; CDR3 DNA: TGTGCCAGCAGCTTAGGACAAAATAACTATGGCTACACCTTC
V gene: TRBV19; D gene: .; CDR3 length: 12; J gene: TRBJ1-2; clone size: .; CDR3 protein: CASRTGNYGYTF; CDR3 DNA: TGTGCCAGTAGAACAGGGAACTATGGCTACACCTTC
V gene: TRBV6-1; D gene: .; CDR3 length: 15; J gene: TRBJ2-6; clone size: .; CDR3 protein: CASRVGGAGANVLTF; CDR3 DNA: TGTGCCAGCAGGGTCGGCGGAGCGGGGGCCAACGTCCTGACTTTC
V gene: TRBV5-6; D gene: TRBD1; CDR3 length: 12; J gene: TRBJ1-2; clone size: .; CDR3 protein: CASRGTGGGYTF; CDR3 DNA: TGTGCCAGCAGGGGGACAGGGGGTGGCTACACCTTC
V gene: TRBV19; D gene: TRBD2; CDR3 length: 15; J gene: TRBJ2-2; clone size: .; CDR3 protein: CASRTTSANTGELFF; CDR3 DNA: TGTGCCAGTAGAACTACTAGCGCGAACACCGGGGAGCTGTTTTTT
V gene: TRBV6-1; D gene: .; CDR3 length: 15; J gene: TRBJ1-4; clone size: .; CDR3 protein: CASRELQTSNEKLFF; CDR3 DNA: TGTGCCAGCAGGGAACTACAGACTTCTAATGAAAAACTGTTTTTT